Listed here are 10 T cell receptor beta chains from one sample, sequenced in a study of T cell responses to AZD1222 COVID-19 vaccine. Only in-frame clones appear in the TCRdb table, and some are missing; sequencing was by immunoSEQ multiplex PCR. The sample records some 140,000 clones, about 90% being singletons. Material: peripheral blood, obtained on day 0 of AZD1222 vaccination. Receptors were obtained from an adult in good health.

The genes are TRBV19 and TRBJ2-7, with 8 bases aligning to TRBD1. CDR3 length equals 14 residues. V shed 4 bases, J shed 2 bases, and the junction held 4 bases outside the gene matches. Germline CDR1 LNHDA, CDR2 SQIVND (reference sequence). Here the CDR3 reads CASSRTGPPYEQYF. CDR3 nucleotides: TGTGCCAGTAGTAGGACAGGGCCCCCCTACGAGCAGTACTTC. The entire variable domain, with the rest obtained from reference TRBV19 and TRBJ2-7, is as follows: DGGITQSPKYLFRKEGQNVTLSCEQNLNHDAMYWYRQDPGQGLRLIYYSQIVNDFQKGDIAEGYSVSREKKESFPLTVTSAQKNPTAFYLCASSRTGPPYEQYFGPGTRLTVT.

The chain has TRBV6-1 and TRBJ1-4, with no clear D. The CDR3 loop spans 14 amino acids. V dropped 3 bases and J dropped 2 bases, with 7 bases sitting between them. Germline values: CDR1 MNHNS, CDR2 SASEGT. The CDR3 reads CASSEESTNEKLFF. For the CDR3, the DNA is TGTGCCAGCAGTGAGGAGAGTACTAATGAAAAACTGTTTTTT.

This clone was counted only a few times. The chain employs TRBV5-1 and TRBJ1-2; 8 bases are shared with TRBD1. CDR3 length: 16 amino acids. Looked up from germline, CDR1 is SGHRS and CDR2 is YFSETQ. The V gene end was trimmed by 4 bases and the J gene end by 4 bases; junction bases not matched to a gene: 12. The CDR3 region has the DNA TGCGCCAGCAGCCCCCTGAACAGGGGGGATTTCTATGGCTACACCTTC. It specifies CASSPLNRGDFYGYTF.

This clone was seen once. CDR3 nucleotide sequence: TGCAGTGCTAGGGGGCGAGACGAGCAGTACTTC. Translated, it gives CSARGRDEQYF. This chain uses TRBV20-1 with TRBJ2-7; a weak D match, TRBD1 (5 bases). Trimming shortened V by 3 bases and J by 5 bases, and 8 bases separated the two germline ends. This CDR3 comprises 11 residues. CDR1 is DFQATT and CDR2 is SNEGSKA in the germline V gene (reference sequence).

The CDR3 protein is CASSSQVVGQETQYF. The CDR3 DNA follows: TGTGCCAGTAGTTCTCAAGTCGTGGGACAAGAGACCCAGTACTTC. The chain is built from TRBV19 and TRBJ2-5; D ambiguous. CDR1 is LNHDA, CDR2 SQIVND, per germline (reference sequence). The V end was cut by 5 bases, the J end by 2 bases, with 15 bases between. This CDR3 is 15 amino acids long.

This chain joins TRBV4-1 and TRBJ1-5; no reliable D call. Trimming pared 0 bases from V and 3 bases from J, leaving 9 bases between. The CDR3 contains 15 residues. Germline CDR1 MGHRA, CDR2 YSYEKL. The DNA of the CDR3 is TGCGCCAGCAGCCAAGATTGGTCGACCAATCAGCCCCAGCATTTT. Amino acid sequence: CASSQDWSTNQPQHF.

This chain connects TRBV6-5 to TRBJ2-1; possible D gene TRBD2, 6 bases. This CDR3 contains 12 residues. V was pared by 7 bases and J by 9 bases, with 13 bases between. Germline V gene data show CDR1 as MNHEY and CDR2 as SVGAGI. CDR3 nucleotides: TGTGCCAGCACCCTGACTAGTGGTGAGCAGTTCTTC. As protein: CASTLTSGEQFF.

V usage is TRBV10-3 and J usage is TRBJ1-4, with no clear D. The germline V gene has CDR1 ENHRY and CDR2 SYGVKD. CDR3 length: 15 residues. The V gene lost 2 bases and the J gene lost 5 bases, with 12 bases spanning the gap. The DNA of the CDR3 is TGTGCCATCAGTGAGCCGGCAGGTCCGAATGAAAAACTGTTTTTT. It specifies CAISEPAGPNEKLFF.

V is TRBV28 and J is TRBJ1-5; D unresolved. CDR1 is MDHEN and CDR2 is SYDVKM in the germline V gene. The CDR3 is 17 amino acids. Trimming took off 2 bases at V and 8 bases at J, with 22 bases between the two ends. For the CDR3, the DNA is TGTGCCAGCAGTTTAGTAAGGCCAAGATTTGTAAGGGAGCCCCAGCATTTT. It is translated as CASSLVRPRFVREPQHF.

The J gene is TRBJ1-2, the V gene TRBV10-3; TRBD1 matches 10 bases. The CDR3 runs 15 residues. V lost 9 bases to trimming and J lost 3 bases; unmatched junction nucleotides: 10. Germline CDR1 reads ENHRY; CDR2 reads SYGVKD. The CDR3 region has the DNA TGTGCCATTAGGCCCGGGACAGGGGAAGACTATGGCTACACCTTC. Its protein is CAIRPGTGEDYGYTF.